The TCR beta chain under discussion was sequenced for a study of CD39 and CD103 CD8 tumor-infiltrating T cells. CDR3 length equals 12 residues. Using immunoSEQ multiplex PCR, the repertoire was profiled, and TCRdb retains in-frame clones only, with some absent. In the table there are 1,500 to 2,000 clones, approximately 73% of which are singletons. This clonotype was obtained from a human donor with head and neck squamous cell carcinoma. This sequence joins TRBV21-1 and TRBJ2-5; the table's TRBD1 call for D was not verified on the DNA. TRBV21-1 is a pseudogene segment. The source material was CD39- CD103- CD8+ T cells sorted from the tumor. Subset of the sample: CD103-CD39- double-negative CD45RA- CD8 T cells. CDR3 in DNA: TGTGCCAGCAGGACAGATGGGGAGACCCAGTACTTC. As protein: CASRTDGETQYF.